Listed below are T cell receptor beta chains from one sample, sequenced in a study of PD-1 blockade in classical Hodgkin lymphoma. Profiled with immunoSEQ multiplex PCR; TCRdb holds only in-frame clones, not every one. The table has approximately 11,000 clones, approximately 84% seen once. The starting material was peripheral blood mononuclear cells (PBMCs), obtained before the second cycle of nivolumab. These receptors were taken from a human donor with classical Hodgkin lymphoma. Both conserved end residues are part of each CDR3. The D gene is left open where the match is weak. Clone size is not always given. Where it is, it says once, few, many or a class for expanded clones.

TRBV6-5	TRBJ2-7	-	-	13	TGTGCCAGCAGGTCAGGGGTTGGCTACGAGCAGTACTTC	CASRSGVGYEQYF
TRBV28	TRBJ2-3	-	-	13	TGTGCCAGCAGTCTCCCAGGGTTGGATACGCAGTATTTT	CASSLPGLDTQYF
TRBV5-4	TRBJ1-3	-	-	13	TGTGCCAGCAGCATCGACAGGCTAAACACCATATATTTT	CASSIDRLNTIYF
TRBV28	TRBJ2-1	-	TRBD1	14	TGTGCCAGCAGTTTGGGCGGGACAGGGGGCGAGCAGTTCTTC	CASSLGGTGGEQFF
TRBV27	TRBJ1-1	few	-	15	TGTGCCAGCAGTTTATATATGGCCCACTGGGCTGAAGCTTTCTTT	CASSLYMAHWAEAFF
TRBV5-4	TRBJ1-1	-	-	16	TGTGCCAGCAGCTTGGGTGGGGGGCTTATGAACACTGAAGCTTTCTTT	CASSLGGGLMNTEAFF
TRBV5-1	TRBJ2-3	-	TRBD2	15	TGCGCCAGCAGCTTGTTGGCGGGAGGCACAGATACGCAGTATTTT	CASSLLAGGTDTQYF
TRBV5-1	TRBJ2-5	-	TRBD2	17	TGCGCCAGCAGCTTCCGGACTAGCGGGGGGTCCCAAGAGACCCAGTACTTC	CASSFRTSGGSQETQYF
TRBV6-1	TRBJ1-1	once	-	12	TGTGCCAGCAGTATCGGACAAGGCGAAGCTTTCTTT	CASSIGQGEAFF
TRBV13	TRBJ2-2	-	TRBD2	20	TGTGCCAGCAGCTTGCGTTGGTCCGGGACTAGCGGGGAGGACACCGGGGAGCTGTTTTTT	CASSLRWSGTSGEDTGELFF
TRBV5-4	TRBJ2-7	-	-	16	TGTGCCAGCAGCACCCGACTAGAGTGGCACTCCTACGAGCAGTACTTC	CASSTRLEWHSYEQYF
TRBV6-5	TRBJ2-1	-	TRBD1	15	TGTGCCAGCAGCCCGACGGGACAGGGCTCCTATGAGCAGTTCTTC	CASSPTGQGSYEQFF
TRBV7-3	TRBJ1-4	-	-	14	TGTGCCAGCAGCTTACCGGGACTTGGAGAAAAACTGTTTTTT	CASSLPGLGEKLFF
TRBV2	TRBJ2-5	-	-	13	TGTGCCAGCAGTGAGGGGGCTCAAGAGACCCAGTACTTC	CASSEGAQETQYF